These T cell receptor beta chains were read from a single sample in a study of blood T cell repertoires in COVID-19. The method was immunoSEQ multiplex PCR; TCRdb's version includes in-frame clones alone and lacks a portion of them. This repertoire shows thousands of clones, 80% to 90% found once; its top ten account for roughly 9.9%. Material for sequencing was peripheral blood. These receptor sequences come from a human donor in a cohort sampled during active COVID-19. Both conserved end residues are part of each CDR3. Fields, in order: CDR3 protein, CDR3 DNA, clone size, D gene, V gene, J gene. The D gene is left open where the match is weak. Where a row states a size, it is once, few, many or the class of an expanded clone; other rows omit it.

CDR3 protein: CASSPPGAGGTDTQYF
CDR3 DNA: TGCGCCAGCAGCCCACCTGGGGCAGGGGGCACAGATACGCAGTATTTT
clone size: .
D gene: .
V gene: TRBV5-1
J gene: TRBJ2-3

CDR3 protein: CASSFSSSSSYEQYF
CDR3 DNA: TGTGCCAGCAGCTTTTCTTCCTCTAGCTCCTACGAGCAGTACTTC
clone size: few
D gene: .
V gene: TRBV5-4
J gene: TRBJ2-7

CDR3 protein: CASVPAAGGPGSYNEQFF
CDR3 DNA: TGTGCCAGCGTACCGGCAGCGGGAGGGCCAGGCTCCTACAATGAGCAGTTCTTC
clone size: once
D gene: TRBD2
V gene: TRBV27
J gene: TRBJ2-1

CDR3 protein: CAISVTPPGQGNTGELFF
CDR3 DNA: TGTGCCATCAGTGTCACCCCCCCGGGACAGGGGAACACCGGGGAGCTGTTTTTT
clone size: .
D gene: TRBD1
V gene: TRBV10-3
J gene: TRBJ2-2

CDR3 protein: CASMGKSETQYF
CDR3 DNA: TGCGCCAGCATGGGCAAGTCGGAGACCCAGTACTTC
clone size: .
D gene: .
V gene: TRBV4-1
J gene: TRBJ2-5

CDR3 protein: CASSLETWETLNTEAFF
CDR3 DNA: TGTGCCAGCAGCTTGGAGACTTGGGAGACACTGAACACTGAAGCTTTCTTT
clone size: .
D gene: .
V gene: TRBV7-2
J gene: TRBJ1-1

CDR3 protein: CASSSSADTQYF
CDR3 DNA: TGTGCCAGCAGCTCTAGCGCGGATACGCAGTATTTT
clone size: .
D gene: .
V gene: TRBV5-4
J gene: TRBJ2-3

CDR3 protein: CASSLELPGSEQFF
CDR3 DNA: TGCGCCAGCAGCTTGGAACTCCCCGGGAGTGAGCAGTTCTTC
clone size: once
D gene: .
V gene: TRBV5-1
J gene: TRBJ2-1

CDR3 protein: CASSLQGGQREKLFF
CDR3 DNA: TGTGCCAGCAGCTTGCAGGGGGGACAGAGAGAAAAACTGTTTTTT
clone size: .
D gene: TRBD1
V gene: TRBV5-4
J gene: TRBJ1-4

CDR3 protein: CASSIDLGLAETQYF
CDR3 DNA: TGTGCCAGTAGTATAGACCTCGGGCTAGCGGAGACCCAGTACTTC
clone size: once
D gene: .
V gene: TRBV19
J gene: TRBJ2-5

CDR3 protein: CASSESYMDSNQPQHF
CDR3 DNA: TGCGCCAGCAGTGAGTCTTATATGGACAGTAATCAGCCCCAGCATTTT
clone size: once
D gene: .
V gene: TRBV10-2
J gene: TRBJ1-5

CDR3 protein: CASSRQTNQPQHF
CDR3 DNA: TGTGCCAGCAGTAGACAGACCAATCAGCCCCAGCATTTT
clone size: few
D gene: .
V gene: TRBV12-3/TRBV12-4
J gene: TRBJ1-5

CDR3 protein: CAWIRQGTDTQYF
CDR3 DNA: TGTGCCTGGATACGGCAGGGGACAGATACGCAGTATTTT
clone size: once
D gene: .
V gene: TRBV30
J gene: TRBJ2-3

CDR3 protein: CASRGQGADTQYF
CDR3 DNA: TGTGCCAGCAGGGGGCAGGGGGCAGATACGCAGTATTTT
clone size: once
D gene: TRBD1
V gene: TRBV5-8
J gene: TRBJ2-3

CDR3 protein: CASSYSNTGELFF
CDR3 DNA: TGCGCCAGCAGCTACTCGAACACCGGGGAGCTGTTTTTT
clone size: .
D gene: .
V gene: TRBV5-1
J gene: TRBJ2-2

CDR3 protein: CASGQREFANTGELFF
CDR3 DNA: TGTGCCAGCGGCCAGCGGGAGTTTGCGAACACCGGGGAGCTGTTTTTT
clone size: .
D gene: TRBD2
V gene: TRBV9
J gene: TRBJ2-2

CDR3 protein: CASSQEVPLRTDTQYF
CDR3 DNA: TGTGCCAGCAGCCAAGAAGTTCCGCTGCGGACAGATACGCAGTATTTT
clone size: .
D gene: .
V gene: TRBV4-2
J gene: TRBJ2-3

CDR3 protein: CASSDGLAPSSTDTQYF
CDR3 DNA: TGTGCCAGTAGTGATGGACTAGCCCCCTCTAGCACAGATACGCAGTATTTT
clone size: .
D gene: TRBD2
V gene: TRBV19
J gene: TRBJ2-3

CDR3 protein: CASSRCGKIFRAGERSCEQFF
CDR3 DNA: TGTGCCAGCAGCCGTTGTGGGAAAATTTTCCGAGCGGGAGAACGTTCGTGTGAGCAGTTCTTC
clone size: .
D gene: TRBD2
V gene: TRBV7-8
J gene: TRBJ2-1

CDR3 protein: CASSFETGHPTDTQYF
CDR3 DNA: TGTGCCAGCAGCTTCGAGACAGGCCATCCCACAGATACGCAGTATTTT
clone size: .
D gene: .
V gene: TRBV11-1
J gene: TRBJ2-3

CDR3 protein: CASSLAASGVKDTGELFF
CDR3 DNA: TGTGCCAGCAGCTTAGCGGCTAGCGGGGTAAAGGACACCGGGGAGCTGTTTTTT
clone size: .
D gene: TRBD2
V gene: TRBV13
J gene: TRBJ2-2

CDR3 protein: CASSQRTSGRPYNEQFF
CDR3 DNA: TGTGCCAGCAGCCAGAGGACTAGCGGGAGACCCTACAATGAGCAGTTCTTC
clone size: .
D gene: TRBD2
V gene: TRBV7-9
J gene: TRBJ2-1

CDR3 protein: CASSKTYSGSTDTQYF
CDR3 DNA: TGTGCCAGCAGCAAAACTTATAGCGGGAGCACAGATACGCAGTATTTT
clone size: .
D gene: TRBD2
V gene: TRBV11-2
J gene: TRBJ2-3

CDR3 protein: CASSWGTGASSYEQYF
CDR3 DNA: TGCGCCAGCAGCTGGGGGACAGGGGCCAGCTCCTACGAGCAGTACTTC
clone size: .
D gene: TRBD1
V gene: TRBV5-1
J gene: TRBJ2-7

CDR3 protein: CASSLERGSARGYTF
CDR3 DNA: TGTGCCAGCAGCTTAGAGAGGGGGTCGGCTCGGGGCTACACCTTC
clone size: .
D gene: .
V gene: TRBV7-9
J gene: TRBJ1-2

CDR3 protein: CASSQRTSRDTQYF
CDR3 DNA: TGTGCCAGCAGCCAAAGGACTAGTCGAGATACGCAGTATTTT
clone size: .
D gene: TRBD2
V gene: TRBV2
J gene: TRBJ2-3

CDR3 protein: CASSHGTSGSYEQYF
CDR3 DNA: TGTGCCAGCAGTCACGGGACTAGCGGTTCCTACGAGCAGTACTTC
clone size: .
D gene: TRBD2
V gene: TRBV28
J gene: TRBJ2-7

CDR3 protein: CASSLFMNTEAFF
CDR3 DNA: TGTGCCAGCAGCTTATTTATGAACACTGAAGCTTTCTTT
clone size: .
D gene: .
V gene: TRBV7-8
J gene: TRBJ1-1

CDR3 protein: CASSLPPLEGGTEAFF
CDR3 DNA: TGTGCCAGCAGTTTACCCCCATTGGAGGGAGGCACTGAAGCTTTCTTT
clone size: .
D gene: .
V gene: TRBV27
J gene: TRBJ1-1

CDR3 protein: CASSQDRERFNEQFF
CDR3 DNA: TGTGCCAGCAGCCAAGATCGGGAGAGGTTCAATGAGCAGTTCTTC
clone size: .
D gene: .
V gene: TRBV3-1/TRBV3-2
J gene: TRBJ2-1

CDR3 protein: CASSQDRGRDEQYF
CDR3 DNA: TGCGCCAGCAGTCAGGACAGGGGTCGAGACGAGCAGTACTTC
clone size: few
D gene: TRBD1
V gene: TRBV23-1
J gene: TRBJ2-7

CDR3 protein: CASSIDRSEGQFF
CDR3 DNA: TGTGCCAGTAGTATAGATAGGTCGGAGGGGCAGTTCTTC
clone size: .
D gene: .
V gene: TRBV19
J gene: TRBJ2-1

CDR3 protein: CASSYSLARSYNEQFF
CDR3 DNA: TGTGCCAGCAGTTACTCACTAGCGCGCTCCTACAATGAGCAGTTCTTC
clone size: .
D gene: TRBD2
V gene: TRBV6-5
J gene: TRBJ2-1

CDR3 protein: CAISEALAGGEQYF
CDR3 DNA: TGTGCCATCAGTGAGGCCCTAGCGGGAGGCGAGCAGTACTTC
clone size: .
D gene: TRBD2
V gene: TRBV10-3
J gene: TRBJ2-7

CDR3 protein: CASSLVYAGLIYGYTF
CDR3 DNA: TGTGCCAGCAGCTTAGTTTATGCGGGGTTGATCTATGGCTACACCTTC
clone size: .
D gene: .
V gene: TRBV7-8
J gene: TRBJ1-2

CDR3 protein: CASSKERTNGAFF
CDR3 DNA: TGTGCCAGCAGCAAAGAAAGGACAAACGGGGCTTTCTTT
clone size: once
D gene: .
V gene: TRBV21-1
J gene: TRBJ1-1

CDR3 protein: CAWSSSAGRSYEQYF
CDR3 DNA: TGTGCCTGGAGTAGCAGTGCGGGAAGATCCTACGAGCAGTACTTC
clone size: .
D gene: .
V gene: TRBV30
J gene: TRBJ2-7

CDR3 protein: CASSSSGGQIYEQYF
CDR3 DNA: TGCGCCAGCAGCTCCTCCGGGGGACAGATCTACGAGCAGTACTTC
clone size: .
D gene: .
V gene: TRBV5-1
J gene: TRBJ2-7

CDR3 protein: CASSPSGSNEQFF
CDR3 DNA: TGTGCCAGCAGTCCGAGCGGGAGCAATGAGCAGTTCTTC
clone size: .
D gene: TRBD2
V gene: TRBV28
J gene: TRBJ2-1

CDR3 protein: CASRHTLNRAGFLQPQHF
CDR3 DNA: TGTGCCAGCAGACACACCCTAAACCGGGCAGGGTTTCTACAGCCCCAGCATTTT
clone size: .
D gene: .
V gene: TRBV28
J gene: TRBJ1-5

CDR3 protein: CASSQPGGRRQETQYF
CDR3 DNA: TGCGCCAGCAGCCAACCTGGAGGGCGGAGGCAAGAGACCCAGTACTTC
clone size: .
D gene: .
V gene: TRBV4-1
J gene: TRBJ2-5

CDR3 protein: CAIGDSVYGYTF
CDR3 DNA: TGTGCCATAGGAGACAGTGTATATGGCTACACCTTC
clone size: .
D gene: .
V gene: TRBV10-3
J gene: TRBJ1-2

CDR3 protein: CASSLVEGSPLHF
CDR3 DNA: TGTGCCAGCAGTTTAGTTGAGGGCTCACCCCTCCACTTT
clone size: .
D gene: .
V gene: TRBV12-3/TRBV12-4
J gene: TRBJ1-6

CDR3 protein: CASRQGTGGMNQPQHF
CDR3 DNA: TGTGCCAGCAGACAAGGGACAGGGGGTATGAATCAGCCCCAGCATTTT
clone size: .
D gene: TRBD1
V gene: TRBV28
J gene: TRBJ1-5

CDR3 protein: CASSQATGDYNEQFF
CDR3 DNA: TGCGCCAGCAGCCAAGCGACAGGGGATTACAATGAGCAGTTCTTC
clone size: .
D gene: TRBD1
V gene: TRBV4-1
J gene: TRBJ2-1